Sequencing of this T cell receptor (beta chain) was carried out in a study of T cell responses to AZD1222 COVID-19 vaccine. This clone was observed a single time. The target antigen is unknown. Study observations and caveats: Close to half of all spike-specific TCRs reportedly target regions of the variants that are unmutated. At study baseline, merely six AZD1222 recipients were seropositive. Mostly white British, mostly female donors; authors suggested clonal diversity may be underestimated.

Trimming removed 6 bases at V and 6 bases at J, with 14 bases between. The CDR3 spans 14 residues. Germline V gene lookup returns CDR1 LNHDA and CDR2 SQIVND (reference sequence). The table came from immunoSEQ multiplex PCR; TCRdb's copy has only in-frame clones and leaves some out. The table lists about 150,000 clones, around nine tenths of them singletons, with approximately 1.5% in the top ten. The chain recombines TRBV19 with TRBJ1-4; tentatively, D is TRBD1 (5 bases). This clonotype originated in an adult who received the AZD1222 COVID-19 vaccine. The sample here was peripheral blood, taken 28 days after the second AZD1222 dose. In nucleotides, the CDR3 is TGTGCCAGTAGGGGGCCGGAGCGGCATGAAAAACTGTTTTTT. It codes for CASRGPERHEKLFF.